Sequencing of this T cell receptor (beta chain) was carried out in a study of response to subunit inactivated influenza vaccine. General study results and limits: Researchers suggested that each seasonal influenza vaccination recruits few new T cells.

Concerning this clonotype itself: Its target is not known.

Using its own MiXCR run on the RT-PCR reads, TCRdb lists one record per CDR3 protein. The sample has some 520,000 distinct CDR3 sequences, approximately 15% seen once; the top ten hold 2.5% to 3.5%. In germline, CDR1 is SEHNR, CDR2 FQNEAQ (reference sequence). The CDR3 is 14 amino acids. The junction had 8 bases not matched to a gene; V was cut back by 4 bases and J by 8 bases. The chain uses TRBV7-9 and TRBJ2-1; the match to TRBD2 covers 7 bases. The receptor was isolated from a man aged 45 to 75 who received an inactivated influenza vaccine. The material was CD4+ T cells sorted from PBMCs, obtained 23 to 25 months after vaccination. The CDR3 DNA reads as TGTGCCAGCAGCTACGATGTGGCGGGGGATGAGCAGTTCTTC. It is translated as CASSYDVAGDEQFF.